This T cell receptor beta chain was sequenced for a study of blood T cell repertoires in COVID-19. About the study: There were acute and convalescent COVID-19 samples, and they came from the United States, Italy and Spain.

Living in about two dozen US areas, the participants were between roughly 18 and 95 years of age. Each participant's cohort was designated according to participant-reported clinical history. Produced via immunoSEQ multiplex PCR; TCRdb's table is partial and in-frame only. The sample carries nearly 250,000 clones, 80% to 90% recorded once. The TCR was taken from a man aged 45-60 years who had been exposed to COVID-19. The source material was PBMCs or T cells enriched from blood (not recorded which).

The CDR3 DNA follows: TGTGCCACCAGTGATTCTCCCTCAGATACGCAGTATTTT. Translating it yields CATSDSPSDTQYF. The chain employs TRBV24-1 and TRBJ2-3; D remains unclear. The CDR3 is made up of 13 amino acids. The V end was cut by 2 bases, the J end by 4 bases, with 6 bases between. Germline CDR1 KGHDR, CDR2 SFDVKD.